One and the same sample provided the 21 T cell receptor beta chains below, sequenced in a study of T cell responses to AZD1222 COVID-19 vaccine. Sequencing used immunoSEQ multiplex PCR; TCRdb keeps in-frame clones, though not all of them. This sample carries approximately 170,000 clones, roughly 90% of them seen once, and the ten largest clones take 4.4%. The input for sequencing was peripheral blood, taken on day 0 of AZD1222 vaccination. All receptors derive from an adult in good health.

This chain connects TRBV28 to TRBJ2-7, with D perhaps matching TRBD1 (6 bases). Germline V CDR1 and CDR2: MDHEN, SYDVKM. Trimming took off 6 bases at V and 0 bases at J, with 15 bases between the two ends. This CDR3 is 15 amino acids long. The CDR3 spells CASRDPGTSSYEQYF. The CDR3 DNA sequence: TGTGCCAGCAGGGACCCCGGGACAAGCTCCTACGAGCAGTACTTC. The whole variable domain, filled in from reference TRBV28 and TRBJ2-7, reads DVKVTQSSRYLVKRTGEKVFLECVQDMDHENMFWYRQDPGLGLRLIYFSYDVKMKEKGDIPEGYSVSREKKERFSLILESASTNQTSMYLCASRDPGTSSYEQYFGPGTRLTVT.

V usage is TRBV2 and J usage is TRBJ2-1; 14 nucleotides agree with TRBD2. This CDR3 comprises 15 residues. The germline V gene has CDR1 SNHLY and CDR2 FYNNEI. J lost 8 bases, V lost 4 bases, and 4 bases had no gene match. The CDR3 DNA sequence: TGTGCCAGCAGTGCGACTAGCGGGAGGGGCTATGAGCAGTTCTTC. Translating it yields CASSATSGRGYEQFF. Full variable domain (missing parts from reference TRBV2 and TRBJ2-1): EPEVTQTPSHQVTQMGQEVILRCVPISNHLYFYWYRQILGQKVEFLVSFYNNEISEKSEIFDDQFSVERPDGSNFTLKIRSTKLEDSAMYFCASSATSGRGYEQFFGPGTRLTVL.

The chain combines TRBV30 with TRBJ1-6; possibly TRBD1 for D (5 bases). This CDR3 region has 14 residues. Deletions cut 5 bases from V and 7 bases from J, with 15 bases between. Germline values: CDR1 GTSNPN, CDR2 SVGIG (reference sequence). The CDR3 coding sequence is TGTGCCTGGGAAGGGGAAGGGCGGAATTCACCCCTCCACTTT. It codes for CAWEGEGRNSPLHF.

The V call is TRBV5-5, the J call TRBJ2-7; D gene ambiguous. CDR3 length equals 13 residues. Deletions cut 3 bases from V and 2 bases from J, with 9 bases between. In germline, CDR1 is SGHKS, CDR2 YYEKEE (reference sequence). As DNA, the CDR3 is TGTGCCAGCAGCTCAAGGGATGCCTACGAGCAGTACTTC. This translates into CASSSRDAYEQYF. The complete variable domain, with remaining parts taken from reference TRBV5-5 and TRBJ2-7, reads DAGVTQSPTHLIKTRGQQVTLRCSPISGHKSVSWYQQVLGQGPQFIFQYYEKEERGRGNFPDRFSARQFPNYSSELNVNALLLGDSALYLCASSSRDAYEQYFGPGTRLTVT.

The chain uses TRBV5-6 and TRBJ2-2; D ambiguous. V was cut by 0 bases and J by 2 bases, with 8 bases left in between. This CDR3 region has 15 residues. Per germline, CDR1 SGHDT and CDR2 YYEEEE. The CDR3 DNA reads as TGTGCCAGCAGCTTGGGGGGATTAAACACCGGGGAGCTGTTTTTT. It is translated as CASSLGGLNTGELFF.

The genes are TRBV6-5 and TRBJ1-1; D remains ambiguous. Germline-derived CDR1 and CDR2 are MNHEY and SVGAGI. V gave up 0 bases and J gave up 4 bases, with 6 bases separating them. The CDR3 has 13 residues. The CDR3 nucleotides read TGTGCCAGCAGTTACTCGAGGACCACTGAAGCTTTCTTT. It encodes CASSYSRTTEAFF.

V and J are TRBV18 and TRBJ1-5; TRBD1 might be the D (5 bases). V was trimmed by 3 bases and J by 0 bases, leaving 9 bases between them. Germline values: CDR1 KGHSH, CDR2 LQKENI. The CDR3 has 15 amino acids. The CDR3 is CASSPDSNSNQPQHF. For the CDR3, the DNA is TGTGCCAGCTCACCCGACAGTAATAGCAATCAGCCCCAGCATTTT.

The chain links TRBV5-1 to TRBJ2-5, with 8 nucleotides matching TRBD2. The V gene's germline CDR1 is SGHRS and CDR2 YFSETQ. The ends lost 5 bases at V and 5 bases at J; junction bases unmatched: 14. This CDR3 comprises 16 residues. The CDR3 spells CASSAVTGGPWETQYF. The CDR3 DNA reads TGCGCCAGCAGTGCCGTAACGGGAGGGCCGTGGGAGACCCAGTACTTC.

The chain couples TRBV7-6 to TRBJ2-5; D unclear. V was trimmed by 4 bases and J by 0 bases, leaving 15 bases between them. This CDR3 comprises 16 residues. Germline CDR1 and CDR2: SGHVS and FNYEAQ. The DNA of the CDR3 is TGTGCCAGCAGCTATTCAGTCCTTCAGTACCAAGAGACCCAGTACTTC. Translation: CASSYSVLQYQETQYF.

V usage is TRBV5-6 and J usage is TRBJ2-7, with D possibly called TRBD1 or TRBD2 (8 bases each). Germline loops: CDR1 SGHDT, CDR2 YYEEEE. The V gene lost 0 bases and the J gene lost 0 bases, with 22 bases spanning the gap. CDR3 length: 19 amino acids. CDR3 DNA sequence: TGTGCCAGCAGCTTGGACAGGGGGTTTGGACTAGCCGCCTCCTACGAGCAGTACTTC. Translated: CASSLDRGFGLAASYEQYF.

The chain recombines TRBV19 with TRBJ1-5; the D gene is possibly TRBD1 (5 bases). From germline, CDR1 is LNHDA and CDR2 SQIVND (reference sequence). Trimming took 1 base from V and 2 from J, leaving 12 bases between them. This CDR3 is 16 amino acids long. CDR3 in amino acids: CASSIAHRFGNQPQHF. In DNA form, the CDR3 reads TGTGCCAGTAGTATAGCCCACAGGTTTGGCAATCAGCCCCAGCATTTT.

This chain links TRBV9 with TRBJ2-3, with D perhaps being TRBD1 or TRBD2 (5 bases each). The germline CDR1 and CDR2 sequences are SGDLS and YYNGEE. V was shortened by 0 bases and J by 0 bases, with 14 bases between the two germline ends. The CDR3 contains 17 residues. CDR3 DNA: TGTGCCAGCAGCGTAGGGGGATGGGGGACCAGCACAGATACGCAGTATTTT. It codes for CASSVGGWGTSTDTQYF. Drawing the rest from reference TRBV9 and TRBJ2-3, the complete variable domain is DSGVTQTPKHLITATGQRVTLRCSPRSGDLSVYWYQQSLDQGLQFLIQYYNGEERAKGNILERFSAQQFPDLHSELNLSSLELGDSALYFCASSVGGWGTSTDTQYFGPGTRLTVL.

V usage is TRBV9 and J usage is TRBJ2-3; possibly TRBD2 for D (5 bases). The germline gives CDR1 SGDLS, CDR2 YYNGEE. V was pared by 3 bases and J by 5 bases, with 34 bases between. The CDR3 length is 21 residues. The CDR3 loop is CASSGSHLSARKGEVRDTQYF. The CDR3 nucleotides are TGTGCCAGCAGCGGGTCTCACCTCAGCGCCAGAAAGGGAGAAGTCCGAGATACGCAGTATTTT.

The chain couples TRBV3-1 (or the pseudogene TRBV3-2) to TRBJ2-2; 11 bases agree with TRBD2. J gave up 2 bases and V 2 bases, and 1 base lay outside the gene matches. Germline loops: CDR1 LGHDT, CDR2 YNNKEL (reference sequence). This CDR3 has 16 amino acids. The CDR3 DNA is TGTGCCAGCAGCCAAAGACTAGCGGGAAACACCGGGGAGCTGTTTTTT. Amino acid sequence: CASSQRLAGNTGELFF.

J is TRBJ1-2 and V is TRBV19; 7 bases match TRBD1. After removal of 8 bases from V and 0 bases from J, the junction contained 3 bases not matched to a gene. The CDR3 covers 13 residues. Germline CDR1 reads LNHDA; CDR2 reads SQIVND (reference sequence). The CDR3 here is CASGGQSNYGYTF. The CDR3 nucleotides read TGTGCCAGTGGGGGACAGTCTAACTATGGCTACACCTTC.

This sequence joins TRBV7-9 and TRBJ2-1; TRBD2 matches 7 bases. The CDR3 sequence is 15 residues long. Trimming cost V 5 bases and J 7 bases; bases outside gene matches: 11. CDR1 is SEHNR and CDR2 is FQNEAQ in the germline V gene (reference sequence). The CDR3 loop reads CASSRDYSLVNEQFF. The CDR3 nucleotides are TGTGCCAGCAGCCGGGACTACTCCCTGGTGAATGAGCAGTTCTTC.

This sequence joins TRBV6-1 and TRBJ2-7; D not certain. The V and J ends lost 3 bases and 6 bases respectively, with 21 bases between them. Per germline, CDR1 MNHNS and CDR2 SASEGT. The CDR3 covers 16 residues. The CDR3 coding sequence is TGTGCCAGCAGTGACCACCTCCTTGTTTCGCTCGGCGAGCAGTACTTC. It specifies CASSDHLLVSLGEQYF.

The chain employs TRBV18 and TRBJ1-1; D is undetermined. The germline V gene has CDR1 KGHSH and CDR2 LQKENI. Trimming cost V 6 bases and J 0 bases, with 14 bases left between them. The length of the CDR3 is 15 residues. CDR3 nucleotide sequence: TGTGCCAGCTCCCCCCCGGCAGGCCTGAACACTGAAGCTTTCTTT. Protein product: CASSPPAGLNTEAFF.

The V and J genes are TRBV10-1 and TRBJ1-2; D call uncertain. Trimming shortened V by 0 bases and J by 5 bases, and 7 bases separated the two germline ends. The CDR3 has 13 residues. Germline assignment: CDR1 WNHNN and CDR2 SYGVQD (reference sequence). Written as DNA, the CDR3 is TGCGCCAGCAGTGAGTCGAGAAGTTATGGCTACACCTTC. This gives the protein CASSESRSYGYTF.

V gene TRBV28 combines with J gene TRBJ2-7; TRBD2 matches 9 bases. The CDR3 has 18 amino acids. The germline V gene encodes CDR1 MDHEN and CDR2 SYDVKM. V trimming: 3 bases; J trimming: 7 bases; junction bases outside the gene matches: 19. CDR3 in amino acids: CASSFRPAAGGPIREQYF. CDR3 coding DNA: TGTGCCAGCAGTTTTCGTCCGGCGGCGGGAGGGCCTATAAGGGAGCAGTACTTC.

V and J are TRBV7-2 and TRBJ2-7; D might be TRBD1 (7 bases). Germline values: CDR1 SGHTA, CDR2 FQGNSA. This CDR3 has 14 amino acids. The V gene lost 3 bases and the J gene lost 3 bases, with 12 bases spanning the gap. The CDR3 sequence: CASSLQGEVYEQYF. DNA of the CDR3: TGTGCCAGCAGCTTGCAGGGGGAGGTCTACGAGCAGTACTTC.